The entry that follows covers one T cell receptor beta chain sequence. The sample comes from a study of blood T cell repertoires in COVID-19. Study as a whole: COVID-19 samples collected from the United States, Italy and Spain covered acute and convalescent phases. PBMCs, B-cell-depleted T cells, or T cells were the source of the cDNA or gDNA that made up the material.

There are 14 residues in the CDR3. The V end lost 0 bases, the J end lost 0 bases, and 5 bases lay between the germline ends. Germline V CDR1 and CDR2: GTSNPN, SVGIG (reference sequence). Here immunoSEQ multiplex PCR was the method, and the copy in TCRdb shows in-frame clones only, minus some. The data contain 100,000 or so clones, 88% of them singletons. Sequencing input: peripheral blood. The V and J genes are TRBV30 and TRBJ1-4; no firm D call. The clonotype originates from a man aged 60 to 75 with acute or convalescent COVID-19. In DNA form, the CDR3 reads TGTGCCTGGAGTGTGCGTGCAACTAATGAAAAACTGTTTTTT. Protein sequence: CAWSVRATNEKLFF.